The 12 T cell receptor beta chains below were found in one sample sequenced in a study of cytomegalovirus exposure and HLA in healthy donors. Primers: 60 Vbeta forward and 13 Jbeta reverse. This table comes from immunoSEQ multiplex PCR, and its TCRdb copy is limited to in-frame clones, with some not included. The sample contains over 150,000 clones, approximately 84% of which appear only once. The sample comprised PBMCs. The receptor set was obtained from a boy aged 2 to 9 in good health and CMV-seronegative.

The chain has TRBV15 and TRBJ2-3; the match to TRBD1 covers 9 bases. This CDR3 contains 16 residues. The germline V gene has CDR1 LNHNV and CDR2 YYDKDF (reference sequence). The V gene end was trimmed by 5 bases and the J gene end by 5 bases; junction bases not matched to a gene: 11. CDR3 DNA: TGTGCCACCAGCCCCCGGGACAGGGAATCTGGAGATACGCAGTATTTT. Translated: CATSPRDRESGDTQYF.

The rearrangement links TRBV9 to TRBJ2-1, with D perhaps matching TRBD2 (6 bases). This CDR3 region has 16 residues. Germline assignment: CDR1 SGDLS and CDR2 YYNGEE. V lost 1 base and J lost 4, with 15 bases in between. This CDR3 is CASSVFRSSVYNEQFF. The CDR3 nucleotides are TGTGCCAGCAGCGTATTCCGATCTAGCGTATACAATGAGCAGTTCTTC.

The chain joins TRBV25-1 to TRBJ1-1; no firm D call. The V end was cut by 8 bases, the J end by 1 base, with 11 bases between. Germline V gene lookup returns CDR1 MGHDK and CDR2 SYGVNS. There are 13 residues in the CDR3. In DNA, the CDR3 is TGTGCCAGCTCCCCAACAGCGAACACTGAAGCTTTCTTT. As protein: CASSPTANTEAFF. The full variable domain, with the rest looked up from reference TRBV25-1 and TRBJ1-1, is EADIYQTPRYLVIGTGKKITLECSQTMGHDKMYWYQQDPGMELHLIHYSYGVNSTEKGDLSSESTVSRIRTEHFPLTLESARPSHTSQYLCASSPTANTEAFFGQGTRLTVV.

The J gene is TRBJ2-1, the V gene TRBV28, with 8 nucleotides matching TRBD2. Germline loops: CDR1 MDHEN, CDR2 SYDVKM. The CDR3 contains 15 residues. The V segment lost 5 bases and the J segment 3 bases; nucleotides outside the gene matches: 6. The CDR3 here is CASSPAGASYNEQFF. CDR3 bases: TGTGCCAGCAGTCCAGCGGGGGCGAGCTACAATGAGCAGTTCTTC.

This chain uses TRBV9 with TRBJ2-3; 7 nucleotides agree with TRBD2. This CDR3 contains 16 residues. J was trimmed by 7 bases and V by 4 bases; bases with no gene match: 15. CDR1 SGDLS and CDR2 YYNGEE come from the germline V gene. CDR3 residues: CASSKPLAANSYTQYF. As DNA, the CDR3 is TGTGCCAGCAGCAAACCCCTAGCGGCAAATTCTTATACGCAGTATTTT.

V usage is TRBV6-1 and J usage is TRBJ1-3, with 7 bases aligning to TRBD1. In germline, CDR1 is MNHNS, CDR2 SASEGT. The V segment lost 6 bases and the J segment 2 bases; nucleotides outside the gene matches: 7. This CDR3 is built from 15 residues. CDR3 sequence reads: CASRGSTGTGNTIYF. In DNA form, the CDR3 reads TGTGCCAGCAGGGGCTCGACAGGGACTGGAAACACCATATATTTT.

The chain combines TRBV6-5 with TRBJ1-2, with 10 bases lining up with TRBD1. Germline V gene lookup returns CDR1 MNHEY and CDR2 SVGAGI. The CDR3 contains 14 residues. Unmatched junction bases numbered 9, after V lost 8 bases and J lost 6 bases. The CDR3 DNA reads TGTGCCAGCTACCATGGGACAGGGGTTGATGGCTACACCTTC. Residues: CASYHGTGVDGYTF.

The chain links TRBV2 to TRBJ2-1; D might be TRBD2 (5 bases). V dropped 6 bases and J dropped 3 bases, with 18 bases sitting between them. Germline CDR1 is SNHLY and CDR2 is FYNNEI. The CDR3 totals 16 residues. CDR3 sequence (DNA): TGTGCCAGCAGGCAAAGGGCTATCGGGGTCTACAATGAGCAGTTCTTC. Translated, it gives CASRQRAIGVYNEQFF.

Only one count was recorded for this clone. The gene calls are TRBV25-1 and TRBJ1-1, with D possibly being TRBD1 (5 bases). Germline V lookup: CDR1 MGHDK, CDR2 SYGVNS. CDR3 length: 13 amino acids. V was cut by 8 bases and J by 5 bases, with 15 bases left in between. The CDR3 DNA follows: TGTGCCAGCGCCAGGGACGGGGGGACTGAAGCTTTCTTT. Amino acid sequence: CASARDGGTEAFF.

The rearrangement links TRBV6-5 to TRBJ2-7; 8 positions match TRBD1. This CDR3 region has 11 residues. Losses at the gene ends were 8 bases for V and 5 bases for J; bases not matched to a gene: 2. The germline V gene has CDR1 MNHEY and CDR2 SVGAGI. The CDR3 DNA is TGTGCCAGCCACAGGGGGGACGAGCAGTACTTC. Amino acids: CASHRGDEQYF.

The chain carries TRBV6-1 and TRBJ1-4; D is perhaps TRBD1 (6 bases). The CDR3 covers 16 residues. The germline V gene has CDR1 MNHNS and CDR2 SASEGT. The V gene lost 3 bases and the J gene lost 3 bases, with 14 bases spanning the gap. This chain's CDR3 is CASSDHQTGANEKLFF. The CDR3 DNA follows: TGTGCCAGCAGTGACCACCAGACAGGAGCTAATGAAAAACTGTTTTTT.

The V gene is TRBV29-1, the J gene TRBJ1-5; D possibly corresponds to TRBD1 (5 bases). This CDR3 is 17 amino acids long. With 7 bases removed from V and 6 bases from J, the gap between germline ends came to 28 bases. The germline V gene has CDR1 SQVTM and CDR2 ANQGSEA. CDR3 sequence reads: CSEYRRAGPGGGQPQHF. DNA for the CDR3: TGCAGCGAATACCGACGGGCGGGGCCCGGGGGAGGTCAGCCCCAGCATTTT.